This TCR beta chain was sequenced in a study of T-cell memory formation after mild COVID-19. Findings and limits, study-wide: Among clones contracting day 15 to 85, CD4/CD8 was balanced, whereas later expanders leaned CD4+. Mostly located in CM and EM were contracting CD4+ clones, with contracting CD8+ clones located in EMRA.

Using its own MiXCR run on the 5' RACE reads, TCRdb lists one record per CDR3 protein. The table has hundreds of thousands of distinct CDR3 sequences, less than 25% seen once. As concerns this clonotype: As yet, its antigen is unknown.

The TCR comes from an adult woman who had mild COVID-19 (a few samples of this study predate the infection). Cell type and time point are not known. The sample consisted of PBMCs or a T cell subset sorted from them (not recorded which).

The CDR3 DNA reads as TGTGCCAGCAGACCAGACAGGGACTACGAGCAGTACTTC. Translated, it gives CASRPDRDYEQYF. The V call is TRBV27, the J call TRBJ2-7, with 7 bases identical to TRBD1. There are 13 residues in the CDR3. Germline V lookup: CDR1 MNHEY, CDR2 SMNVEV (reference sequence). V trimming: 6 bases; J trimming: 3 bases; junction bases outside the gene matches: 5.